Listed here are 8 T cell receptor beta chains from one sample, sequenced in a study of T cells in Graves' hyperthyroidism and ophthalmopathy. Researchers took RNA transcripts and amplified the TCR beta CDR3 regions from them. TCR CDR3 underwent first-round RT-PCR with the HTBI primer set. TCRdb fed the multiplex PCR reads into MiXCR, producing one record per CDR3 protein. The data hold about 640,000 distinct CDR3 sequences, with around 21% observed a single time. Sequenced input: blood. These TCRs come from a man between 25 and 39 years old with Graves' ophthalmopathy.

This clonotype was recorded once. The junction departs from germline at one end; a sequencing error may be responsible. The chain employs TRBV25-1 and TRBJ2-1, with 10 bases matching TRBD2. The CDR3 consists of 15 residues. Germline lookup yields CDR1 MGHDK and CDR2 SYGVNS. The CDR3 bases are TGTGCCAGCAGTGTTTCGGGACTAGCGCACAATGGGCAGTTCTTC. Translation gives CASSVSGLAHNGQFF.

The V gene is TRBV20-1, the J gene TRBJ2-3, with 8 bases identical to TRBD2. The junction had 7 bases not matched to a gene; V was cut back by 0 bases and J by 5 bases. CDR3 size: 15 residues. In germline, CDR1 is DFQATT, CDR2 SNEGSKA (reference sequence). The CDR3 sequence is CSARDGAGGGDTQYF. CDR3 nucleotides: TGCAGTGCTAGAGATGGGGCGGGAGGCGGAGATACGCAGTATTTT.

A few counts support this clonotype. The DNA of the CDR3 is TGCGCCAGCAGCCAAGACTTGGGGGCACGGAATTCACCCCTCCACTTT. It is translated as CASSQDLGARNSPLHF. This chain links TRBV4-3 with TRBJ1-6; possibly TRBD1 for D (6 bases). The CDR3 loop spans 16 amino acids. V was trimmed by 0 bases and J by 7 bases, leaving 13 bases between them. Germline V gives CDR1 LGHNA, CDR2 YSLEER.

This clonotype was seen a handful of times. The chain carries TRBV7-2 and TRBJ2-7, with 8 bases matching TRBD1. Germline V CDR1 and CDR2: SGHTA, FQGNSA. This CDR3 is 14 amino acids long. After removal of 5 bases from V and 5 bases from J, the junction contained 8 bases not matched to a gene. The CDR3 DNA sequence: TGTGCCAGCAGCGCAGTGCAGGGGGCAGACGAGCAGTACTTC. This sequence encodes CASSAVQGADEQYF.

V is TRBV5-1 and J is TRBJ1-4; TRBD1 might be the D (6 bases). The CDR3 sequence is 17 residues long. V lost 3 bases and J 0 bases, leaving 15 bases between the germline ends. The germline CDR1 and CDR2 sequences are SGHRS and YFSETQ. Here the CDR3 reads CASSSTGAPATNEKLFF. The CDR3, as DNA: TGCGCCAGCAGCTCGACGGGGGCGCCGGCAACTAATGAAAAACTGTTTTTT.

The chain recombines TRBV6-5 with TRBJ1-5; TRBD1 matches at 9 bases. CDR3 length: 16 amino acids. V was pared by 0 bases and J by 5 bases, with 5 bases of the junction left unmatched. Germline V gives CDR1 MNHEY, CDR2 SVGAGI. The CDR3 DNA follows: TGTGCCAGCAGTTACTCGAGAAGGGACAGGGATCAGCCCCAGCATTTT. It is translated as CASSYSRRDRDQPQHF.

This clonotype showed up just a few times. This chain connects TRBV24-1 to TRBJ2-1; D possibly matches TRBD1 or TRBD2 (5 bases each). V gave up 4 bases and J gave up 6 bases, with 18 bases separating them. This CDR3 has 16 residues. The V gene's germline CDR1 is KGHDR and CDR2 SFDVKD. CDR3 amino acids: CATSDSGTKAFNEQFF. CDR3 sequence (DNA): TGTGCCACCAGTGACTCCGGGACGAAAGCCTTCAATGAGCAGTTCTTC.

This clonotype was counted many times. CDR3 sequence reads: CASSRRGVGQPQHF. The CDR3 DNA sequence: TGTGCCAGCAGTCGGAGGGGGGTCGGGCAGCCCCAGCATTTT. The chain uses TRBV12-3 or TRBV12-4 and TRBJ1-5; D is perhaps TRBD1 (6 bases). V lost 5 bases to trimming and J lost 7 bases, with 15 bases between them. CDR3 size: 14 residues.